This TCR beta chain was captured in a study of blood T cell repertoires in COVID-19. Recruits, aged roughly 18 to 90 years, lived in roughly 22 US areas. Participants' own reports of clinical history determined their cohort assignment. Symptom resolution, clearance, or two negative PCRs marked the recovered donors of Cohort 3. This clone was detected only once. As originally analysed: The assay estimated nucleated cells by amplifying reference gene primers. The table came from immunoSEQ multiplex PCR; TCRdb's copy has only in-frame clones and leaves some out. V and J calls and clone size are given by that table; D and trimming were obtained from the DNA. The table records 110,000 to 150,000 clones, roughly 80% of them present only once. Germline loops: CDR1 SGHRS, CDR2 YFSETQ. After removal of 10 bases from V and 0 bases from J, the junction contained 9 bases not matched to a gene. CDR3 length: 14 amino acids.

The receptor was derived from a woman in her thirties or forties who had recovered from COVID-19. V is TRBV5-1 and J is TRBJ1-2; 7 positions agree with TRBD1. Sequenced input: PBMCs or T cells enriched from blood (not recorded which). CDR3 DNA: TGCGCCTCCAGGGGGGACCCCTCTAACTATGGCTACACCTTC. It codes for CASRGDPSNYGYTF.